This is a list of T cell receptor beta chains from one sample in a study of PD-1 blockade in classical Hodgkin lymphoma. Profiling relied on immunoSEQ multiplex PCR, and the TCRdb table lists in-frame clones only, not all of them. The sample carries roughly 96,000 clones, roughly nine tenths recorded once. The input for sequencing was peripheral blood mononuclear cells (PBMCs), taken before the second cycle of nivolumab. The origin of the receptors is a human donor with classical Hodgkin lymphoma. CDR3s include the opening cysteine and the closing phenylalanine or tryptophan. Fields, in order: clone size, D gene, V gene, J gene, CDR3 protein, CDR3 DNA. The D gene is left open where the match is weak. Some rows have no size entry. The others give once, few or many, or a class for an expanded clone.

>NA|NA|TRBV11-2|TRBJ1-4
CASSLRRVWEKLFF
TGTGCCAGCAGCTTACGTAGGGTTTGGGAAAAACTGTTTTTT
>NA|TRBD2|TRBV5-1|TRBJ2-1
CASSLDPSGGYNEQFF
TGCGCCAGCAGCTTGGATCCTAGCGGGGGCTACAATGAGCAGTTCTTC
>NA|TRBD1|TRBV30|TRBJ1-4
CAWGIGQDGKLFF
TGTGCCTGGGGAATCGGACAGGACGGAAAACTGTTTTTT
>NA|NA|TRBV7-2|TRBJ2-7
CASSSTPLEQYF
TGTGCCAGCAGCTCTACCCCCCTCGAGCAGTACTTC
>NA|NA|TRBV7-2|TRBJ1-2
CASSSWGDGYTF
TGTGCCAGCAGCTCCTGGGGGGATGGCTACACCTTC
>once|NA|TRBV4-1|TRBJ2-5
CASSQDPPLATSQETQYF
TGCGCCAGCAGCCAAGATCCGCCTTTGGCGACCAGCCAAGAGACCCAGTACTTC
>NA|TRBD1|TRBV5-1|TRBJ2-7
CASSPTGIEQYF
TGCGCCAGCAGCCCGACAGGGATCGAGCAGTACTTC
>NA|TRBD1|TRBV28|TRBJ1-1
CASSGPGTGRTEAFF
TGTGCCAGCAGTGGGCCCGGGACAGGGAGAACTGAAGCTTTCTTT
>NA|TRBD2|TRBV5-6|TRBJ2-7
CASSLLASYEQYF
TGTGCCAGCAGCCTACTAGCGTCCTACGAGCAGTACTTC
>NA|NA|TRBV6-1|TRBJ2-7
CASTGVVNEEQYF
TGTGCCAGCACGGGGGTCGTAAACGAAGAGCAGTACTTC
>once|NA|TRBV28|TRBJ1-5
CASSLGGGFEQPQHF
TGTGCCAGCAGCCTGGGTGGGGGGTTTGAGCAGCCCCAGCATTTT
>once|NA|TRBV9|TRBJ2-5
CASSVDPGIQETQYF
TGTGCCAGCAGCGTTGACCCGGGCATCCAAGAGACCCAGTACTTC
>NA|TRBD1|TRBV18|TRBJ1-2
CASSPDRERHGYTF
TGTGCCAGCTCACCCGACAGGGAGAGGCATGGCTACACCTTC
>NA|NA|TRBV6-1|TRBJ2-3
CASSDATTGRTDTQYF
TGTGCCAGCAGTGATGCAACGACAGGACGCACAGATACGCAGTATTTT
>NA|NA|TRBV5-7|TRBJ1-1
CASSLPGTEAFF
TGTGCCAGCAGCTTGCCGGGCACTGAAGCTTTCTTT
>NA|TRBD2|TRBV5-1|TRBJ2-5
CASQAGGETQYF
TGCGCCAGCCAAGCGGGGGGAGAGACCCAGTACTTC
>NA|TRBD2|TRBV6-4|TRBJ2-1
CASSRSGEYNEQFF
TGTGCCAGCAGTCGTAGCGGGGAGTACAATGAGCAGTTCTTC
>NA|TRBD1|TRBV11-2|TRBJ1-6
CASSSWGQGASNSPLHF
TGTGCCAGCAGCTCTTGGGGACAGGGGGCCTCCAATTCACCCCTCCACTTT
>NA|NA|TRBV2|TRBJ2-5
CASSWRGPETQYF
TGTGCCAGCAGTTGGAGGGGGCCGGAGACCCAGTACTTC
>NA|TRBD2|TRBV10-1|TRBJ2-7
CASSESRLAGVHEQYF
TGCGCCAGCAGTGAGTCGAGGCTAGCGGGAGTCCACGAGCAGTACTTC
>NA|NA|TRBV9|TRBJ1-1
CASSAIRKGYTEAFF
TGTGCCAGCAGCGCGATCAGGAAGGGGTACACTGAAGCTTTCTTT
>NA|NA|TRBV5-1|TRBJ2-1
CASSLDEGPYNEQFF
TGCGCCAGCAGCTTGGATGAGGGGCCCTACAATGAGCAGTTCTTC
>NA|NA|TRBV27|TRBJ2-1
CASSSGPWGANEQFF
TGTGCCAGCAGTTCCGGACCGTGGGGTGCCAATGAGCAGTTCTTC
>NA|NA|TRBV11-2|TRBJ2-7
CASSLVGGPIEQYF
TGTGCCAGCAGCTTAGTCGGGGGGCCTATCGAGCAGTACTTC
>NA|NA|TRBV9|TRBJ2-1
CASSPSLVYNEQFF
TGTGCCAGCAGCCCTAGTCTAGTATACAATGAGCAGTTCTTC
>NA|NA|TRBV9|TRBJ2-1
CASSVGVSPHEQFF
TGTGCCAGCAGCGTAGGAGTTAGCCCCCATGAGCAGTTCTTC
>few|NA|TRBV5-4|TRBJ2-3
CASSPDTDTQYF
TGTGCCAGCAGCCCAGACACAGATACGCAGTATTTT
>NA|TRBD2|TRBV27|TRBJ2-3
CASSKFGGLAGSSTDTQYF
TGTGCCAGCAGTAAATTTGGAGGACTAGCGGGGTCTAGCACAGATACGCAGTATTTT
>NA|NA|TRBV12-5|TRBJ1-2
CASGNPEGGYGYTF
TGTGCTAGTGGTAATCCTGAGGGGGGGTATGGCTACACCTTC
>NA|NA|TRBV5-1|TRBJ2-3
CASSLWGTDTQYF
TGCGCCAGCAGCTTGTGGGGCACAGATACGCAGTATTTT
>NA|NA|TRBV5-1|TRBJ2-7
CASSLGPLIYEQYF
TGCGCCAGCAGCTTGGGTCCCCTGATTTACGAGCAGTACTTC
>NA|NA|TRBV4-1|TRBJ2-7
CASSQVSGPYEQYF
TGCGCCAGCAGCCAAGTCAGCGGTCCCTACGAGCAGTACTTC
>NA|TRBD2|TRBV5-1|TRBJ2-7
CASSFPGLAGGSHEQYF
TGCGCCAGCAGCTTTCCGGGACTAGCGGGAGGGAGTCACGAGCAGTACTTC
>few|NA|TRBV10-3|TRBJ1-1
CAIKEPSATEAFF
TGTGCCATCAAAGAACCCTCCGCCACTGAAGCTTTCTTT
>NA|NA|TRBV5-6|TRBJ2-7
CASMAPSSYEQYF
TGTGCCAGCATGGCCCCCTCCTCCTACGAGCAGTACTTC
>NA|NA|TRBV7-6|TRBJ2-1
CASSWLAGEQFF
TGTGCCAGCAGCTGGTTAGCCGGTGAGCAGTTCTTC
>NA|NA|TRBV4-1|TRBJ2-3
CASSQVLSPTDTQYF
TGCGCCAGCAGCCAAGTTTTGTCCCCCACAGATACGCAGTATTTT
>NA|NA|TRBV29-1|TRBJ2-5
CSVDSYGTQYF
TGCAGCGTGGACAGTTACGGGACCCAGTACTTC
>NA|NA|TRBV5-5|TRBJ2-7
CASTNNYEQYF
TGTGCCAGCACCAACAACTACGAGCAGTACTTC
>NA|TRBD1|TRBV7-9|TRBJ1-5
CASAPGWDRLDSNQPQHF
TGTGCCAGCGCACCGGGTTGGGACAGGCTTGATAGCAATCAGCCCCAGCATTTT
>once|TRBD2|TRBV15|TRBJ2-7
CATSRRLAEEQYF
TGTGCCACCAGCAGACGACTAGCTGAAGAGCAGTACTTC
>NA|TRBD2|TRBV19|TRBJ2-1
CASSMEAGGNEQFF
TGTGCCAGTAGTATGGAGGCGGGGGGCAATGAGCAGTTCTTC
>NA|TRBD1|TRBV2|TRBJ2-4
CASSEGQAIENIQYF
TGTGCCAGCAGTGAGGGACAGGCGATCGAAAACATTCAGTACTTC
>NA|TRBD1|TRBV29-1|TRBJ1-2
CSVTPGTADYGYTF
TGCAGCGTGACTCCCGGGACAGCGGACTATGGCTACACCTTC
>NA|NA|TRBV13|TRBJ2-1
CASSAWTSSSYNEQFF
TGTGCCAGCAGCGCGTGGACTTCGAGCTCCTACAATGAGCAGTTCTTC
>NA|NA|TRBV27|TRBJ1-5
CASSLEGEQPQHF
TGTGCCAGCAGTTTGGAGGGCGAACAGCCCCAGCATTTT
>NA|NA|TRBV6-5|TRBJ1-5
CASRSGSNQPQHF
TGTGCCAGCAGATCCGGGAGCAATCAGCCCCAGCATTTT
>NA|NA|TRBV19|TRBJ1-3
CASSIPRQGSSGNTIYF
TGTGCCAGTAGTATCCCGCGGCAGGGGAGCTCTGGAAACACCATATATTTT
>NA|NA|TRBV18|TRBJ2-7
CASSPAGPYEQYF
TGTGCCAGCTCACCCGCAGGGCCCTACGAGCAGTACTTC
>few|TRBD2|TRBV27|TRBJ2-3
CASRVWVGGAEDTQYF
TGTGCCAGCAGGGTATGGGTCGGGGGGGCAGAAGATACGCAGTATTTT